Presented here are 11 T cell receptor beta chains from one specimen sequenced in a study of tumor-infiltrating lymphocytes in localized non-small cell lung cancer. Some clones are missing from TCRdb's copy, which holds only in-frame ones; the method was immunoSEQ multiplex PCR. The repertoire consists of about 12,000 clones, with 80% to 85% occurring once and the leading ten covering roughly 8%. The sequenced material came from lung tumor tissue. The receptors originated from a human donor with non-small cell lung cancer.

This chain connects TRBV6-5 to TRBJ2-7; no reliable D call. CDR1 MNHEY and CDR2 SVGAGI come from the germline V gene. V was shortened by 0 bases and J by 7 bases, with 10 bases between the two germline ends. This CDR3 has 13 amino acids. This CDR3 reads CASSYSELGEQYF. The CDR3 DNA follows: TGTGCCAGCAGTTACTCGGAACTGGGTGAGCAGTACTTC.

V usage is TRBV5-1 and J usage is TRBJ2-7; no clear D. CDR3 length: 13 residues. With 2 bases removed from V and 2 bases from J, the gap between germline ends came to 8 bases. CDR1 and CDR2 (germline): SGHRS, YFSETQ. The CDR3 loop reads CASSLTGTYEQYF. CDR3 bases: TGCGCCAGCAGCTTAACTGGGACCTACGAGCAGTACTTC. Full variable domain (remainder filled in from reference TRBV5-1 and TRBJ2-7): KAGVTQTPRYLIKTRGQQVTLSCSPISGHRSVSWYQQTPGQGLQFLFEYFSETQRNKGNFPGRFSGRQFSNSRSEMNVSTLELGDSALYLCASSLTGTYEQYFGPGTRLTVT.

This sequence joins TRBV14 and TRBJ2-3; unclear D gene. This CDR3 region has 12 residues. Looked up from germline, CDR1 is SGHDN and CDR2 is FVKESK. Trimming removed 4 bases at V and 6 bases at J, with 8 bases between. The CDR3 bases are TGTGCCAGCAGCCCTAGTAGGGATACGCAGTATTTT. It translates to CASSPSRDTQYF. Full variable domain (missing parts from reference TRBV14 and TRBJ2-3): EAGVTQFPSHSVIEKGQTVTLRCDPISGHDNLYWYRRVMGKEIKFLLHFVKESKQDESGMPNNRFLAERTGGTYSTLKVQPAELEDSGVYFCASSPSRDTQYFGPGTRLTVL.

The chain is built from TRBV19 and TRBJ2-1, with D unresolved. Trimming left V 6 bases short and J 0 bases short, with 12 bases between. Per the germline V gene, CDR1 is LNHDA and CDR2 is SQIVND (reference sequence). The CDR3 loop spans 15 amino acids. CDR3 sequence: CASRVGMSSYNEQFF. CDR3 coding DNA: TGTGCCAGTAGGGTGGGCATGAGCTCCTACAATGAGCAGTTCTTC.

This chain uses TRBV28 with TRBJ2-7; 8 bases map to TRBD1. From germline, CDR1 is MDHEN and CDR2 SYDVKM. The V and J ends lost 6 bases and 0 bases, in that order; junction bases with no gene match: 7. CDR3 size: 15 residues. The chain's CDR3 is CASRTGGSGSYEQYF. The CDR3 DNA reads as TGTGCCAGCAGAACAGGGGGTTCGGGCTCCTACGAGCAGTACTTC.

V usage is TRBV7-9 and J usage is TRBJ2-3; the D is unclear. CDR1 SEHNR and CDR2 FQNEAQ come from the germline V gene (reference sequence). Trimming stripped 4 bases from V and 0 bases from J, with 11 bases between. CDR3 length: 15 amino acids. CDR3 loop: CASSSGRASTDTQYF. The CDR3 DNA reads TGTGCCAGCAGCTCCGGCCGGGCAAGCACAGATACGCAGTATTTT.

A note on this clone: At one end, the junction sequence differs from germline, possibly due to a read error. The genes are TRBV10-3 and TRBJ2-7, with TRBD2 matching over 7 bases. Germline CDR1 is ENHRY and CDR2 is SYGVKD. The CDR3 runs to 12 residues. The CDR3 region is CAIRESGGEQYF. The CDR3 DNA reads as TGTGCCATCAGAGAGTCGGGGGGCGAGCAGTACTTC.

The rearrangement links TRBV6-1 to TRBJ1-5, with 10 bases that match TRBD1. CDR1 is MNHNS and CDR2 is SASEGT in the germline V gene. Trimming cost V 5 bases and J 7 bases; bases outside gene matches: 5. The CDR3 is 14 amino acids. Here the CDR3 DNA reads TGTGCCAGCAGTCCGACAGGGGGCGGGCAGCCCCAGCATTTT. Protein product: CASSPTGGGQPQHF.

The chain is built from TRBV4-2 and TRBJ2-7, with a weak D call TRBD1 (5 bases). The CDR3 totals 15 residues. V was trimmed by 0 bases and J by 2 bases, leaving 11 bases between them. Germline V gene data show CDR1 as LGHNA and CDR2 as YNFKEQ. As DNA, the CDR3 is TGTGCCAGCAGCCAAGATATGGGGCTAGCCTACGAGCAGTACTTC. It translates to CASSQDMGLAYEQYF.

Worth noting for this clone: A read error may account for a junction end that differs from germline. The chain carries TRBV7-2 and TRBJ2-2; D is ambiguous. Germline CDR1 reads SGHTA; CDR2 reads FQGNSA. This CDR3 spans 15 amino acids. CDR3 protein: CASSLAAVGTGELFF. As DNA, the CDR3 is TGTGCCAGCAGTTTAGCCGCGGTGGGAACCGGGGAGCTGTTTTTT.

The gene calls are TRBV19 and TRBJ2-3, with 10 bases lining up with TRBD1. The CDR3 has 14 amino acids. V gave up 5 bases and J gave up 5 bases; unmatched junction bases: 4. CDR1 and CDR2 (germline): LNHDA, SQIVND (reference sequence). Written as DNA, the CDR3 is TGTGCCAGTAGTCTCCGGACAGGGGGAGATACGCAGTATTTT. The encoded protein is CASSLRTGGDTQYF.